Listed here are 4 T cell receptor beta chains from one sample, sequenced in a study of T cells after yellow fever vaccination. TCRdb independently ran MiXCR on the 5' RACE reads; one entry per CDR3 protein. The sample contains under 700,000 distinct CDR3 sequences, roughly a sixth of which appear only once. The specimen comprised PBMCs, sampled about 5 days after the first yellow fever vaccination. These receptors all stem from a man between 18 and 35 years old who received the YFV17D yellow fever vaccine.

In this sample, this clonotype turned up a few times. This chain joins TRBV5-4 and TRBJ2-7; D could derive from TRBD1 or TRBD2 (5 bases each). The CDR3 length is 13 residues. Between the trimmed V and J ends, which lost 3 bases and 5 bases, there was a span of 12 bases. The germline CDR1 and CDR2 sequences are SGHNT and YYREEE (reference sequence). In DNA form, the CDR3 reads TGTGCCAGCAGCTACGGGGCCGTGGACGAGCAGTACTTC. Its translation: CASSYGAVDEQYF.

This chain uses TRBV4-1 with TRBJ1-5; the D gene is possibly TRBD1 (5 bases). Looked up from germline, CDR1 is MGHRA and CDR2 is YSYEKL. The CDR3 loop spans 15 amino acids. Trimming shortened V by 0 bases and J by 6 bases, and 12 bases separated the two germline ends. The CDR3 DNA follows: TGCGCCAGCAGCCAAGAGGGTCAGGGAGGTCAGCCCCAGCATTTT. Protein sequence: CASSQEGQGGQPQHF.

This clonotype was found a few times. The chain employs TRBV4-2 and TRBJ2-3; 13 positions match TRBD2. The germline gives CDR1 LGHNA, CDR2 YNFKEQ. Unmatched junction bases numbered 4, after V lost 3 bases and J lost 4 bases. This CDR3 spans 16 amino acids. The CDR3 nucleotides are TGTGCCAGCAGCCAGTCTACTAGCGGGGGGGCAGATACGCAGTATTTT. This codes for CASSQSTSGGADTQYF.

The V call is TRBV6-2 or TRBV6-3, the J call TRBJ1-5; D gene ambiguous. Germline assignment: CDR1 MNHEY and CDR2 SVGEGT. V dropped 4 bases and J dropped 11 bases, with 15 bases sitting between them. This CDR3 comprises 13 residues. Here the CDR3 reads CASSLLLRNSQHF. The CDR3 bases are TGTGCCAGCAGTTTGTTACTGCGTAACTCCCAGCATTTT.